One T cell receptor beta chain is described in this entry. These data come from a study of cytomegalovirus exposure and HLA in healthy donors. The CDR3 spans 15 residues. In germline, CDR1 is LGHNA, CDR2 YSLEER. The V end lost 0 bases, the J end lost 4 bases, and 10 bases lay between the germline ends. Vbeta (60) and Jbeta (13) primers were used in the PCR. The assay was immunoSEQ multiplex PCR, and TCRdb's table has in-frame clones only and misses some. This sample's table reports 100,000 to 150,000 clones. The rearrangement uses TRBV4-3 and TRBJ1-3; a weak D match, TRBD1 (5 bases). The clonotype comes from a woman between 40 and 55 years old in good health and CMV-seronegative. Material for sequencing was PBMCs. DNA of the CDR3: TGCGCCAGCAGCCAAGAACGACAGCTCGGAAACACCATATATTTT. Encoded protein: CASSQERQLGNTIYF.